The clone carrying this T cell receptor beta chain has a handful of counts. Its antigen is as yet unknown. Amplification used 60 Vbeta primers and 13 Jbeta primers. Profiling relied on immunoSEQ multiplex PCR, and the TCRdb table lists in-frame clones only, not all of them. The sample carries some 200,000 clones, approximately 80% recorded once. Every donor was a healthy person donating bone marrow. Germline trimming cut 2 bases from V and 4 bases from J; bases unmatched to any gene: 7. The CDR3 loop spans 16 amino acids. Germline CDR1 reads SGHNT; CDR2 reads YYREEE (reference sequence). The sample belongs to a study of cytomegalovirus exposure and HLA in healthy donors. Overall study results and limits: What TCR beta sequences reportedly achieved was accurate prediction of HLA-A and HLA-B alleles in most subjects. A later analysis linked some 18,000 TCR beta sequences to HLA alleles at 0.05 false discovery rate.

The receptor comes from a woman aged 45-60 years in good health and CMV-seropositive. The rearrangement joins TRBV5-4 to TRBJ2-2; 8 bases line up with TRBD1. Specimen: PBMCs. This CDR3 is CASSFATGGGTGELFF. Written as DNA, the CDR3 is TGTGCCAGCAGCTTTGCTACAGGGGGAGGCACCGGGGAGCTGTTTTTT.